This T cell receptor (beta chain) is from a study of CD8 T cells in Susac syndrome. The CDR3 has 16 amino acids. V lost 1 base to trimming and J lost 1 base, with 13 bases between them. In germline, CDR1 is LNHNV, CDR2 YYDKDF (reference sequence). RNA in amounts of roughly 0.45 to 1 ug was reverse transcribed with random hexamers. TCRdb re-called the immunoSEQ multiplex PCR reads through MiXCR, storing one row per CDR3 protein. Among some 100,000 distinct CDR3 sequences listed, 90% to 98% were seen once. The sequence was obtained from a human donor in good health. The chain uses TRBV15 and TRBJ1-1; perhaps TRBD1 as D (5 bases). Sequenced sample: CD4+ T cells from PBMCs. The CDR3 DNA is TGTGCCACCAGCAGAGGTGGTGCAGGGCCGAACACTGAAGCTTTCTTT. This codes for CATSRGGAGPNTEAFF.